These 22 T cell receptor beta chains came from one sample sequenced in a study of identical twins. Each CDR3 protein is one row after TCRdb ran MiXCR on the 5' RACE reads. The sample holds about 890,000 distinct CDR3 sequences, 9% to 15% seen once. These same data were also listed under a study on yellow fever vaccine responses in identical twins.

Sequenced input: PBMCs. These TCRs come from a young woman in good health.

This clonotype was detected a few times. The CDR3 reads CASSITKGNTEAFF. Written as DNA, the CDR3 is TGTGCCAGCAGCATCACGAAGGGGAACACTGAAGCTTTCTTT. This rearrangement joins TRBV7-6 to TRBJ1-1, with D unclear. This CDR3 is built from 14 residues. Germline CDR1 and CDR2: SGHVS and FNYEAQ. Trimming took 5 bases from V and 1 from J, leaving 11 bases between them.

This clonotype was detected a few times. This sequence joins TRBV10-3 and TRBJ2-7; D gene uncertain. Germline lookup yields CDR1 ENHRY and CDR2 SYGVKD. The CDR3 length is 12 residues. V was pared by 6 bases and J by 5 bases, with 11 bases between. In DNA, the CDR3 is TGTGCCATCAGGAGTTCGGCAGACGAGCAGTACTTC. It specifies CAIRSSADEQYF.

This clonotype was counted many times. The chain links TRBV5-1 to TRBJ2-7, with 11 bases aligning to TRBD1. Germline loops: CDR1 SGHRS, CDR2 YFSETQ. The trim removed 4 bases at V and 4 bases at J, leaving 7 bases unmatched. CDR3 size: 15 residues. This CDR3 is CASSPTGTGGYEQYF. DNA of the CDR3: TGCGCCAGCAGCCCAACCGGGACAGGGGGATACGAGCAGTACTTC.

The J gene is TRBJ2-3, the V gene TRBV27; TRBD1 agrees at 9 bases. The length of the CDR3 is 15 residues. The V segment lost 5 bases and the J segment 6 bases; nucleotides outside the gene matches: 9. Germline V gene data show CDR1 as MNHEY and CDR2 as SMNVEV (reference sequence). In DNA, the CDR3 is TGTGCCAGCAGTATACAGGGGGCGTCGGTGGATACGCAGTATTTT. Amino acid sequence: CASSIQGASVDTQYF.

There are a few counts of this clonotype. A clone one base away is much larger, so this may be a read error. V is TRBV12-3 or TRBV12-4 and J is TRBJ1-5; the match to TRBD1 covers 8 bases. Unmatched junction bases numbered 3, after V lost 2 bases and J lost 3 bases. The CDR3 is 15 amino acids. The CDR3 DNA reads TGTGCCAGCAGTTTAAGGACAGGGCTCAATCAGCCCCAGCATTTT. This codes for CASSLRTGLNQPQHF.

This clonotype came up many times. The chain links TRBV27 to TRBJ1-1, with D perhaps TRBD1 (5 bases). The CDR3 runs 14 residues. Germline V gene sequence: CDR1 MNHEY, CDR2 SMNVEV (reference sequence). V lost 4 bases, J lost 0 bases, and 9 bases lay in between. The CDR3 bases are TGTGCCAGCAGTTCAGGGACCATGAACACTGAAGCTTTCTTT. Translated: CASSSGTMNTEAFF.

The V and J genes are TRBV27 and TRBJ2-7, with 7 bases that match TRBD1. The CDR3 consists of 15 residues. Germline V CDR1 and CDR2: MNHEY, SMNVEV (reference sequence). J lost 5 bases, V lost 7 bases, and 14 bases had no gene match. The CDR3 DNA follows: TGTGCCAGCACCCTTTCCGCGACAGGGTTGGACGAGCAGTACTTC. Amino acids: CASTLSATGLDEQYF.

This clonotype occurred a few times. This chain links TRBV3-1 with TRBJ2-1; 11 bases match TRBD2. This CDR3 has 17 residues. The germline V gene encodes CDR1 LGHDT and CDR2 YNNKEL (reference sequence). With 4 bases clipped from V and 6 bases from J, the junction kept 11 bases outside the gene matches. The chain's CDR3 is CASSRRLAGGGGNEQFF. CDR3 bases: TGTGCCAGCAGCCGTAGATTAGCGGGAGGGGGGGGCAATGAGCAGTTCTTC.

This clonotype was seen only a few times. The V gene is TRBV6-1, the J gene TRBJ2-3; D uncertain. This CDR3 has 13 residues. The germline V gene has CDR1 MNHNS and CDR2 SASEGT. V was pared by 5 bases and J by 3 bases, with 9 bases between. The CDR3 DNA follows: TGTGCCAGCAGTACCTATGTGACAGATACGCAGTATTTT. It specifies CASSTYVTDTQYF.

The V gene is TRBV20-1, the J gene TRBJ2-5; D remains unclear. The CDR3 spans 14 residues. The V and J ends lost 3 bases and 1 base respectively, with 12 bases between them. CDR1 and CDR2 from the germline V gene are DFQATT and SNEGSKA (reference sequence). CDR3 DNA sequence: TGCAGTGCTAGGGCTATGGGCAGCCAAGAGACCCAGTACTTC. It encodes CSARAMGSQETQYF.

The V gene is TRBV11-2, the J gene TRBJ2-7, with 7 bases fitting TRBD2. This CDR3 has 13 residues. Germline CDR1 is SGHAT and CDR2 is FQNNGV. The J segment lost 2 bases and the V segment lost 5 bases, leaving 3 bases of the junction unmatched. CDR3 coding DNA: TGTGCCAGCAGCCCAGCGGGAACCTACGAGCAGTACTTC. It encodes CASSPAGTYEQYF.

This clonotype was counted many times. The chain carries TRBV7-9 and TRBJ2-5; D not certain. The CDR3 has 13 amino acids. Looked up from germline, CDR1 is SEHNR and CDR2 is FQNEAQ (reference sequence). V lost 1 base and J lost 5, with 8 bases in between. CDR3 DNA: TGTGCCAGCAGCTTAGTTGTCGGGGAGACCCAGTACTTC. This sequence encodes CASSLVVGETQYF.

The rearrangement uses TRBV7-9 and TRBJ2-7; D possibly matches TRBD1 or TRBD2 (5 bases each). The CDR3 contains 11 residues. Germline V gives CDR1 SEHNR, CDR2 FQNEAQ (reference sequence). V gave up 5 bases and J gave up 5 bases, with 7 bases separating them. The CDR3: CASSGTHEQYF. CDR3 DNA sequence: TGTGCCAGCAGCGGGACCCACGAGCAGTACTTC.

This clonotype was detected a few times. The chain joins TRBV15 to TRBJ1-2; D unclear. Germline CDR1 is LNHNV and CDR2 is YYDKDF (reference sequence). V lost 0 bases to trimming and J lost 9 bases, with 20 bases between them. This CDR3 region has 16 residues. The CDR3 protein is CATSRDIGSSGASYTF. The CDR3 nucleotides read TGTGCCACCAGCAGAGATATCGGTAGCAGCGGCGCGAGCTACACCTTC. Together with reference TRBV15 and TRBJ1-2, the CDR3 gives the full variable domain: DAMVIQNPRYQVTQFGKPVTLSCSQTLNHNVMYWYQQKSSQAPKLLFHYYDKDFNNEADTPDNFQSRRPNTSFCFLDIRSPGLGDTAMYLCATSRDIGSSGASYTFGSGTRLTVV.

V usage is TRBV14 and J usage is TRBJ2-2, with a possible D match to TRBD1 (5 bases). This CDR3 region has 16 residues. The V end was cut by 0 bases, the J end by 7 bases, with 15 bases between. CDR1 SGHDN and CDR2 FVKESK come from the germline V gene. CDR3 DNA: TGTGCCAGCAGCCAAGATGACCAGGGCTGGGTCGGGGAGCTGTTTTTT. This codes for CASSQDDQGWVGELFF.

This CDR3 is CASTITSGAYNEQFF. The CDR3 DNA sequence: TGTGCCAGCACCATAACTAGCGGCGCCTACAATGAGCAGTTCTTC. The V and J genes are TRBV2 and TRBJ2-1; 8 nucleotides align to TRBD2. The CDR3 is made up of 15 amino acids. The germline CDR1 and CDR2 sequences are SNHLY and FYNNEI. The ends lost 7 bases at V and 2 bases at J; junction bases unmatched: 7.

This rearrangement joins TRBV20-1 to TRBJ2-7; D perhaps matches TRBD2 (7 bases). Per the germline V gene, CDR1 is DFQATT and CDR2 is SNEGSKA (reference sequence). The CDR3 consists of 15 residues. V gave up 0 bases and J gave up 6 bases, with 18 bases separating them. The CDR3 region is CSARDLSGTSGEQYF. CDR3 in DNA: TGCAGTGCTAGAGATCTGAGCGGGACATCAGGCGAGCAGTACTTC.

The chain uses TRBV4-2 and TRBJ1-4; D not resolved. In germline, CDR1 is LGHNA, CDR2 YNFKEQ. The CDR3 covers 13 residues. The V gene lost 1 base and the J gene lost 2 bases, with 2 bases spanning the gap. For the CDR3, the DNA is TGTGCCAGCAGCCAAGGGACTAATGAAAAACTGTTTTTT. It codes for CASSQGTNEKLFF.

The chain joins TRBV6-2 or TRBV6-3 to TRBJ1-5; 7 nucleotides align to TRBD1. The CDR3 extends over 15 amino acids. Looked up from germline, CDR1 is MNHEY and CDR2 is SVGEGT. The V segment lost 2 bases and the J segment 0 bases; nucleotides outside the gene matches: 1. CDR3 bases: TGTGCCAGCAGTTACGGGACAGCTAGCAATCAGCCCCAGCATTTT. This gives the protein CASSYGTASNQPQHF.

This clonotype was seen at least ten times. The chain combines TRBV2 with TRBJ2-1; TRBD2 might be the D (6 bases). Germline assignment: CDR1 SNHLY and CDR2 FYNNEI. This CDR3 is 18 amino acids long. Trimming pared 0 bases from V and 3 bases from J, leaving 18 bases between. The CDR3 here is CASSEATEGLMSYNEQFF. The CDR3 bases are TGTGCCAGCAGTGAAGCTACGGAGGGCCTTATGAGCTACAATGAGCAGTTCTTC.

This clonotype was seen only a few times. J is TRBJ2-1 and V is TRBV2; D is perhaps TRBD2 (5 bases). Germline loops: CDR1 SNHLY, CDR2 FYNNEI. This CDR3 spans 16 amino acids. Trimming removed 7 bases from V and 1 base from J, with 17 bases in between. CDR3 protein: CASTPLGSGSYNEQFF. CDR3 coding DNA: TGTGCCAGCACCCCCCTGGGGAGCGGTTCCTACAATGAGCAGTTCTTC.

The sample holds a few counts of this clonotype. The chain uses TRBV27 and TRBJ2-7; D gene uncertain. The V gene lost 2 bases and the J gene lost 6 bases, with 5 bases spanning the gap. Germline-derived CDR1 and CDR2 are MNHEY and SMNVEV (reference sequence). The CDR3 totals 11 residues. This chain's CDR3 is CASSLGTEQYF. CDR3 nucleotide sequence: TGTGCCAGCAGTTTAGGAACCGAGCAGTACTTC.